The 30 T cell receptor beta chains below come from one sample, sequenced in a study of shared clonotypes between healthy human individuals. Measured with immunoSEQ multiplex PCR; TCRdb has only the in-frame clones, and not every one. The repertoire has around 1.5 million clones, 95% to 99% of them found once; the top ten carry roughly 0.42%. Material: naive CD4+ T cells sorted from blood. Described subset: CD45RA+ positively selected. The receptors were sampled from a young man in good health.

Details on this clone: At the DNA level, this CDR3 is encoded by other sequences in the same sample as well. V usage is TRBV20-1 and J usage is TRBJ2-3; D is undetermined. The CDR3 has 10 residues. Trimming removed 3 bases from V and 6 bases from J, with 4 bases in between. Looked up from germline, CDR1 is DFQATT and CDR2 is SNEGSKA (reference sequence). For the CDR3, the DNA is TGCAGTGCTAGCCAGGATACGCAGTATTTT. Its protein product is CSASQDTQYF.

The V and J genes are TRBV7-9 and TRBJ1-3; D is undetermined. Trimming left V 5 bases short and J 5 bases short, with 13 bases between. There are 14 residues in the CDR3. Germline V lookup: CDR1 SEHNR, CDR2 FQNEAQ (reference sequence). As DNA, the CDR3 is TGTGCCAGCAGCCTCATGCCGGGCAGAAACACCATATATTTT. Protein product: CASSLMPGRNTIYF.

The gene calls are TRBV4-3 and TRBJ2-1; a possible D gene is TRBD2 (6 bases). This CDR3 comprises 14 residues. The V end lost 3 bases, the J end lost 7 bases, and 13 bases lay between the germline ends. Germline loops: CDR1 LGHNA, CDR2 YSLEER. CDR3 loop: CASSHPGLFNEQFF. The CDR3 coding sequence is TGCGCCAGCAGCCACCCGGGACTTTTTAATGAGCAGTTCTTC.

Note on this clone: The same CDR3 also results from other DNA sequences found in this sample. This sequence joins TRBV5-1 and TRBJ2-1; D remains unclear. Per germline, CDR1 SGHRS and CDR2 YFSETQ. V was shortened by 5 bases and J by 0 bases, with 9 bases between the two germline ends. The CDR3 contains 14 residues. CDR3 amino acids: CASRGESSYNEQFF. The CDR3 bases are TGCGCCAGCAGGGGTGAGAGCTCCTACAATGAGCAGTTCTTC.

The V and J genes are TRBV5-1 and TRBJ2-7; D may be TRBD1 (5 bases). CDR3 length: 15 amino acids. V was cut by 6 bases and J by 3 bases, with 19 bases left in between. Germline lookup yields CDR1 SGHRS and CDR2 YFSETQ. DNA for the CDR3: TGCGCCAGCACTCCGAGGCAGGGCCCTAACTACGAGCAGTACTTC. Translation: CASTPRQGPNYEQYF.

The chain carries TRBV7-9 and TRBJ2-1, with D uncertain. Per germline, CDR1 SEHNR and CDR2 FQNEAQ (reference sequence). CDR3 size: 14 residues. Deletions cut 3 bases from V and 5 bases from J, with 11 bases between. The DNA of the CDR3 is TGTGCCAGCAGCTTGCTAGATCTCCACAATGAGCAGTTCTTC. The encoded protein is CASSLLDLHNEQFF.

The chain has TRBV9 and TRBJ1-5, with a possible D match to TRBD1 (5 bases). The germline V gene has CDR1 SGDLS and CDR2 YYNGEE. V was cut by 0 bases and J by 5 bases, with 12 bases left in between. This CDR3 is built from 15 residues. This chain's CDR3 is CASSVGRGGDQPQHF. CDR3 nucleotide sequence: TGTGCCAGCAGCGTAGGGAGGGGCGGAGATCAGCCCCAGCATTTT.

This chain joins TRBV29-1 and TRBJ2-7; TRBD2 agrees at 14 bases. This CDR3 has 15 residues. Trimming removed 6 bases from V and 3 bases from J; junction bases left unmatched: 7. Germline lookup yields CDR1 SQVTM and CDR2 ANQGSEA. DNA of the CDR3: TGCAGCGTCATCGGGACTAGCGGGAGTAACTACGAGCAGTACTTC. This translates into CSVIGTSGSNYEQYF.

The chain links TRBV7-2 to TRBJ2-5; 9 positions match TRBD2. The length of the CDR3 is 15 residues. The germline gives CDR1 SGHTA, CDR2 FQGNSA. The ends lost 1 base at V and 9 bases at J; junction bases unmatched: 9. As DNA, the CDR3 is TGTGCCAGCAGCTTAGAAGTCCTAGCGGGATCGGCCCAGTACTTC. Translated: CASSLEVLAGSAQYF.

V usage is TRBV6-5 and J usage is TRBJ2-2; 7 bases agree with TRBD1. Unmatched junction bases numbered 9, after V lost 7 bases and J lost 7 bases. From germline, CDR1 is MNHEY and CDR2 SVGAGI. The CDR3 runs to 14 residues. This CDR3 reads CASTRQGADGELFF. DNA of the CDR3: TGTGCCAGCACTCGACAGGGTGCGGACGGGGAGCTGTTTTTT.

CDR3 in DNA: TGTGCCAGCTCACCACCCAATCGCACTAGCGGGCGTGATACGCAGTATTTT. As protein: CASSPPNRTSGRDTQYF. The rearrangement links TRBV18 to TRBJ2-3; TRBD2 matches at 9 bases. The germline V gene encodes CDR1 KGHSH and CDR2 LQKENI. The CDR3 runs to 17 residues. Trimming removed 0 bases from V and 6 bases from J; junction bases left unmatched: 10.

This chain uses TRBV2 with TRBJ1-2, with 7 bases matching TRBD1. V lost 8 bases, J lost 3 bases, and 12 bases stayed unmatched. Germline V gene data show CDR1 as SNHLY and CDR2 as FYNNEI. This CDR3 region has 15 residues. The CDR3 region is CASHETNRGDYGYTF. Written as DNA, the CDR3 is TGTGCCAGCCACGAAACTAACAGGGGAGACTATGGCTACACCTTC.

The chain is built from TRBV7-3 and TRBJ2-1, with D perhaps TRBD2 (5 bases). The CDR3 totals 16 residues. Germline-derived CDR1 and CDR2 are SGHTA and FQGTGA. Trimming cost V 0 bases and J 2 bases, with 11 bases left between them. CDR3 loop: CASSLTSGYPYNEQFF. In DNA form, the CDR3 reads TGTGCCAGCAGCTTAACTTCGGGGTATCCCTACAATGAGCAGTTCTTC.

CDR3 nucleotide sequence: TGCGCCAGCAGCTTGTTAACAGATACGCAGTATTTT. Residues: CASSLLTDTQYF. J is TRBJ2-3 and V is TRBV5-1, with unresolved D. Germline assignment: CDR1 SGHRS and CDR2 YFSETQ. Deletions cut 1 base from V and 3 bases from J, with 3 bases between. The CDR3 covers 12 residues.

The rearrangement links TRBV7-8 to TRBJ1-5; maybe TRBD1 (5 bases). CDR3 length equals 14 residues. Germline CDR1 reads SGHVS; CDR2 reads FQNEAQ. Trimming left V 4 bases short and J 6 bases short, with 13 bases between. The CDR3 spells CASSSRARGQPQHF. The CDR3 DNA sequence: TGTGCCAGCAGCTCGCGCGCGAGGGGTCAGCCCCAGCATTTT.

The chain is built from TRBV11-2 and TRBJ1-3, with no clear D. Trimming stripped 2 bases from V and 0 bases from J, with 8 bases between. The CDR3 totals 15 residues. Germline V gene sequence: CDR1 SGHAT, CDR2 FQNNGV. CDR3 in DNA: TGTGCCAGCAGCTTATACGGCAACTCTGGAAACACCATATATTTT. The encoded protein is CASSLYGNSGNTIYF.

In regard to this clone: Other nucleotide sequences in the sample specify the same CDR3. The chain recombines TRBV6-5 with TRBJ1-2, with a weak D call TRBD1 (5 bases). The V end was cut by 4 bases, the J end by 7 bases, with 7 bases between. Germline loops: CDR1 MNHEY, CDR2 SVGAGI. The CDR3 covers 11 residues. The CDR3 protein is CASSSGSGYTF. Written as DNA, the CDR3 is TGTGCCAGCAGTTCAGGGTCTGGCTACACCTTC.

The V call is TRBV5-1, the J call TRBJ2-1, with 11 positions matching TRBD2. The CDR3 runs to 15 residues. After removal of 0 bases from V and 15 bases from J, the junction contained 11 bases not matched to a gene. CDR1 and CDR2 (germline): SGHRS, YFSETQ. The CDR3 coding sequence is TGCGCCAGCAGCTTGGCCCCGACTAGCGGGGTCAGGCGGTTCTTC. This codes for CASSLAPTSGVRRFF.

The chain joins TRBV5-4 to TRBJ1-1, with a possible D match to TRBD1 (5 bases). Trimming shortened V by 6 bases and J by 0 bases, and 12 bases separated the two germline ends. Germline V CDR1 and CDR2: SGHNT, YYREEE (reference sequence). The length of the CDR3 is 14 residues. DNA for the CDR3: TGTGCCAGCACCCATCCCAGGGTGAACACTGAAGCTTTCTTT. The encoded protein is CASTHPRVNTEAFF. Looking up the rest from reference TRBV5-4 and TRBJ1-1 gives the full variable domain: ETGVTQSPTHLIKTRGQQVTLRCSSQSGHNTVSWYQQALGQGPQFIFQYYREEENGRGNFPPRFSGLQFPNYSSELNVNALELDDSALYLCASTHPRVNTEAFFGQGTRLTVV.

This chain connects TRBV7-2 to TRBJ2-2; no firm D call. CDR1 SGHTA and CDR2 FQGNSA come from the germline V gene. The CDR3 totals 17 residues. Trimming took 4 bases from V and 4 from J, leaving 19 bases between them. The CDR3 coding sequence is TGTGCCAGCAGCTCCACTGGCGGTCTTGTAGTCACCGGGGAGCTGTTTTTT. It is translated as CASSSTGGLVVTGELFF.

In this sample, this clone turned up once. The CDR3 region has the DNA TGCGCCAGCAGCTTGGGGACAGGGACGGGCTACAATGAGCAGTTCTTC. It is translated as CASSLGTGTGYNEQFF. The rearrangement links TRBV5-1 to TRBJ2-1; TRBD1 matches at 8 bases. The CDR3 totals 16 residues. V shed 0 bases, J shed 3 bases, and the junction held 5 bases outside the gene matches. Germline CDR1 and CDR2: SGHRS and YFSETQ.

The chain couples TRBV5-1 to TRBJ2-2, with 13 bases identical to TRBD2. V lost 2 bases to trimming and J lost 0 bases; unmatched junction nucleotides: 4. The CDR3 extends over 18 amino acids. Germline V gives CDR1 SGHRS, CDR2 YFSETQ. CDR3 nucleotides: TGCGCCAGCAGCTTTACTAGCGGGAGGGCCGCGAACACCGGGGAGCTGTTTTTT. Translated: CASSFTSGRAANTGELFF. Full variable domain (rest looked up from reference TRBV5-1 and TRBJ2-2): KAGVTQTPRYLIKTRGQQVTLSCSPISGHRSVSWYQQTPGQGLQFLFEYFSETQRNKGNFPGRFSGRQFSNSRSEMNVSTLELGDSALYLCASSFTSGRAANTGELFFGEGSRLTVL.

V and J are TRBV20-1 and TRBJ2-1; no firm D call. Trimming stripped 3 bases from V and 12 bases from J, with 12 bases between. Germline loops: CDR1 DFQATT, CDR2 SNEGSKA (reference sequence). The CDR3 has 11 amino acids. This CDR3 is CSARGGSWQFF. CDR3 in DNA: TGCAGTGCTAGGGGCGGAAGTTGGCAGTTCTTC.

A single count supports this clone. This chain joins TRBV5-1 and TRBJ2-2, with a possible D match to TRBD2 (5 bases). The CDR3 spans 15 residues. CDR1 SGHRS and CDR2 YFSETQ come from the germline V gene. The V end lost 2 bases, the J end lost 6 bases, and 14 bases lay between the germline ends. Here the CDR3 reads CASSFGKSGPGELFF. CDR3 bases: TGCGCCAGCAGCTTCGGGAAGTCAGGACCCGGGGAGCTGTTTTTT.

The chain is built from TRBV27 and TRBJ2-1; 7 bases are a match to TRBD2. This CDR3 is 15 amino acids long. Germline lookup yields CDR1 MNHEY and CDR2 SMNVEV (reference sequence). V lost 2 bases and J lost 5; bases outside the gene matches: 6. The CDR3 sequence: CASSLRGREDNEQFF. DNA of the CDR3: TGTGCCAGCAGTTTACGAGGGAGGGAGGACAATGAGCAGTTCTTC.

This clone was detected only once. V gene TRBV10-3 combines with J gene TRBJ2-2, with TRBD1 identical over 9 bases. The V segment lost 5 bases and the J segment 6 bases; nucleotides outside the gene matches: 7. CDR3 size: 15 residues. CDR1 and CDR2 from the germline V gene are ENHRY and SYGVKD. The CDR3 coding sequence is TGTGCCATCAGTAAACCAACAGGGGGCCCCGGGGAGCTGTTTTTT. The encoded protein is CAISKPTGGPGELFF.

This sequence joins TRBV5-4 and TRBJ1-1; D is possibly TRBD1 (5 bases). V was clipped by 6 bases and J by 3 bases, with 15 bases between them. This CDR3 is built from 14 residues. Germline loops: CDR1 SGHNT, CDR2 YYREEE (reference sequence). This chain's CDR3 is CASMNRDGDTEAFF. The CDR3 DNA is TGTGCCAGCATGAACCGGGACGGGGACACTGAAGCTTTCTTT. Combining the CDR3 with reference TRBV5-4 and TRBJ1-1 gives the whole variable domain ETGVTQSPTHLIKTRGQQVTLRCSSQSGHNTVSWYQQALGQGPQFIFQYYREEENGRGNFPPRFSGLQFPNYSSELNVNALELDDSALYLCASMNRDGDTEAFFGQGTRLTVV.

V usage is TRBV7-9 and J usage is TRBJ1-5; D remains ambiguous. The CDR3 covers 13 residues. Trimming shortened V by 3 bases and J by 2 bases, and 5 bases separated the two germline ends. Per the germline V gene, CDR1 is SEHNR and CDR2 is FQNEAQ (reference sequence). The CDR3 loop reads CASSFDGNQPQHF. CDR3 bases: TGTGCCAGCAGCTTCGATGGCAATCAGCCCCAGCATTTT.

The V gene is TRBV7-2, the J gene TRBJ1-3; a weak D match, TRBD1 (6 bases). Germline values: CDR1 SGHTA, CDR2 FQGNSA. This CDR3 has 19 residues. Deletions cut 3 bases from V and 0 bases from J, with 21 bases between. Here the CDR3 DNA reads TGTGCCAGCAGCTTGCGCCCGGGACAAACGACCTACTCTGGAAACACCATATATTTT. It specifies CASSLRPGQTTYSGNTIYF.

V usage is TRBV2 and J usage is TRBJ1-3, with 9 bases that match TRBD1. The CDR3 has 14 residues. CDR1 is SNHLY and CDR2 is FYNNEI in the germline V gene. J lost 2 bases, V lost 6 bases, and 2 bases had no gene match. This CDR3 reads CASRTGGAGNTIYF. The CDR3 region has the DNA TGTGCCAGCAGAACAGGGGGCGCTGGAAACACCATATATTTT.